This T cell receptor beta chain was sequenced in a study of CD8+ T cells in alopecia areata. V was clipped by 0 bases and J by 4 bases, with 9 bases between them. The CDR3 is 14 amino acids. Germline CDR1 reads MNHEY; CDR2 reads SVGAGI. As the sequencing template, cDNA was produced by extracting RNA and reverse transcribing it. Sequenced by immunoSEQ multiplex PCR; TCRdb stores in-frame clones only, minus some. This table holds approximately 150,000 clones, less than 70% found once. Treatment denoted: oral pan-JAK inhibitor, 5-10 mg twice daily. This sequence joins TRBV6-5 and TRBJ1-2; weak D call: TRBD1 (5 bases). This material consisted of CD4+ T cells sorted from blood, taken at week 24, from a patient treated with tofacitinib. The sequence derives from a human donor with alopecia areata. CDR3 sequence (DNA): TGTGCCAGCAGTTACTCCGACAGCGTCTATGGCTACACCTTC. It yields the protein CASSYSDSVYGYTF.